What follows are 27 T cell receptor beta chains derived from one specimen sequenced in a study of beta chain features in type 1 diabetes. General observations from the study: Shortening that was moderate but significant affected the TCRB CDR3s of Type 1 diabetes patients in all four CD4+ subsets.

Expressed TCRB transcripts were sequenced because the entire RNA isolate underwent reverse transcription. Some clones are missing from TCRdb's copy, which holds only in-frame ones; the method was immunoSEQ multiplex PCR. Altogether 200,000 to 300,000 clones are present, about 15% being singletons, with the ten largest covering around 0.019%. Antigens of these TCRs are unknown. Sequencing input: naive CD4+ T cells from blood. The receptors come from a man younger than 40 with type 1 diabetes.

The chain employs TRBV14 and TRBJ1-5; the match to TRBD1 covers 8 bases. Germline loops: CDR1 SGHDN, CDR2 FVKESK. The CDR3 has 15 amino acids. V gave up 1 base and J gave up 5 bases; unmatched junction bases: 4. The CDR3 bases are TGTGCCAGCAGCCAAGCCGGGACAGGATATCAGCCCCAGCATTTT. Protein: CASSQAGTGYQPQHF.

This clone was observed a few times. The V and J genes are TRBV6-5 and TRBJ1-5; 7 bases map to TRBD1. V was pared by 4 bases and J by 9 bases, with 3 bases of the junction left unmatched. The germline CDR1 and CDR2 sequences are MNHEY and SVGAGI. The CDR3 is 12 residues long. In DNA form, the CDR3 reads TGTGCCAGCAGTTTTCGACAGGGGCCCCAGCATTTT. Translating it yields CASSFRQGPQHF.

This clone was seen a few times. This chain joins TRBV29-1 and TRBJ2-5; perhaps TRBD2 as D (6 bases). The CDR3 runs to 16 residues. The V gene's germline CDR1 is SQVTM and CDR2 ANQGSEA. Between the trimmed V and J ends, which lost 6 bases and 2 bases, there was a span of 22 bases. The CDR3 region is CSVLPQGREAQETQYF. CDR3 sequence (DNA): TGCAGCGTACTTCCCCAAGGCAGGGAGGCACAAGAGACCCAGTACTTC.

The rearrangement uses TRBV7-9 and TRBJ1-5, with 8 bases identical to TRBD1. Germline CDR1 and CDR2: SEHNR and FQNEAQ (reference sequence). With V trimmed by 5 bases and J by 5 bases, 2 bases remained unmatched. The CDR3 has 13 amino acids. This chain's CDR3 is CASSGGQDQPQHF. The CDR3 DNA reads as TGTGCCAGCAGCGGGGGACAGGATCAGCCCCAGCATTTT.

The rearrangement links TRBV7-2 to TRBJ1-1; possible D gene TRBD1, 5 bases. The CDR3 is made up of 15 amino acids. V lost 5 bases to trimming and J lost 4 bases, with 17 bases between them. Germline V CDR1 and CDR2: SGHTA, FQGNSA. CDR3 DNA sequence: TGTGCCAGCAGCCCCCCGGCCGGGGGAATCACTGAAGCTTTCTTT. It yields the protein CASSPPAGGITEAFF. The whole variable domain, remainder taken from reference TRBV7-2 and TRBJ1-1, is GAGVSQSPSNKVTEKGKDVELRCDPISGHTALYWYRQSLGQGLEFLIYFQGNSAPDKSGLPSDRFSAERTGGSVSTLTIQRTQQEDSAVYLCASSPPAGGITEAFFGQGTRLTVV.

This clone occurred a few times. The same CDR3 also results from other DNA sequences found in this sample. The gene calls are TRBV4-1 and TRBJ2-7, with 9 bases fitting TRBD1. The CDR3 is 15 amino acids. Losses at the gene ends were 2 bases for V and 4 bases for J; bases not matched to a gene: 6. Germline lookup yields CDR1 MGHRA and CDR2 YSYEKL. This chain's CDR3 is CASSQPGTGRYEQYF. The CDR3 DNA sequence: TGCGCCAGCAGCCAACCCGGGACAGGGAGGTACGAGCAGTACTTC.

The genes are TRBV9 and TRBJ2-5; possible D gene TRBD1, 5 bases. V gave up 0 bases and J gave up 3 bases, with 6 bases separating them. There are 13 residues in the CDR3. Looked up from germline, CDR1 is SGDLS and CDR2 is YYNGEE. CDR3 protein: CASSVGQKETQYF. DNA for the CDR3: TGTGCCAGCAGCGTAGGACAGAAAGAGACCCAGTACTTC.

This clone has a handful of counts. This chain connects TRBV25-1 to TRBJ1-1; weak D call: TRBD1 (6 bases). V lost 6 bases to trimming and J lost 3 bases, with 17 bases between them. The CDR3 length is 15 residues. Looked up from germline, CDR1 is MGHDK and CDR2 is SYGVNS. CDR3 residues: CASSSITGFYTEAFF. The CDR3 bases are TGTGCCAGCAGCTCTATCACAGGGTTTTACACTGAAGCTTTCTTT.

In its sample, this clone was seen a few times. The V call is TRBV5-1, the J call TRBJ2-7, with 7 bases that match TRBD1. Germline-derived CDR1 and CDR2 are SGHRS and YFSETQ. The V and J ends lost 2 bases and 4 bases, in that order; junction bases with no gene match: 9. The CDR3 runs 15 residues. The chain's CDR3 is CASSLGRQGEYEQYF. The CDR3 nucleotides are TGCGCCAGCAGCTTAGGCCGACAGGGAGAATACGAGCAGTACTTC.

CDR3 residues: CAISDGTSGNIQYF. The CDR3 DNA is TGTGCCATCAGTGATGGGACTAGCGGAAACATTCAGTACTTC. J is TRBJ2-4 and V is TRBV10-3; 11 positions match TRBD2. After removal of 3 bases from V and 6 bases from J, the junction contained 1 base not matched to a gene. CDR1 is ENHRY and CDR2 is SYGVKD in the germline V gene. This CDR3 is built from 14 residues.

The chain links TRBV25-1 to TRBJ2-2; 7 nucleotides match TRBD1. Per the germline V gene, CDR1 is MGHDK and CDR2 is SYGVNS. Trimming cost V 4 bases and J 0 bases; bases outside gene matches: 5. This CDR3 region has 16 residues. The CDR3: CASSVQTGTNTGELFF. DNA of the CDR3: TGTGCCAGCAGTGTCCAGACAGGGACGAACACCGGGGAGCTGTTTTTT. The whole variable domain, remainder taken from reference TRBV25-1 and TRBJ2-2, is EADIYQTPRYLVIGTGKKITLECSQTMGHDKMYWYQQDPGMELHLIHYSYGVNSTEKGDLSSESTVSRIRTEHFPLTLESARPSHTSQYLCASSVQTGTNTGELFFGEGSRLTVL.

This clone was detected a few times. The rearrangement links TRBV30 to TRBJ2-7, with D maybe TRBD2 (6 bases). V was trimmed by 0 bases and J by 3 bases, leaving 9 bases between them. The V gene's germline CDR1 is GTSNPN and CDR2 SVGIG (reference sequence). This CDR3 has 13 amino acids. The CDR3 region is CAWSVRRDYEQYF. For the CDR3, the DNA is TGTGCCTGGAGTGTACGGCGGGACTACGAGCAGTACTTC.

This clone appeared a few times. The V gene is TRBV29-1, the J gene TRBJ1-5; 7 positions agree with TRBD1. The V gene end was trimmed by 5 bases and the J gene end by 1 base; junction bases not matched to a gene: 5. This CDR3 is built from 14 residues. Germline CDR1 SQVTM, CDR2 ANQGSEA. This chain's CDR3 is CSVTSGGSNQPQHF. Written as DNA, the CDR3 is TGCAGCGTTACCTCAGGGGGAAGCAATCAGCCCCAGCATTTT. Full variable domain (remainder filled in from reference TRBV29-1 and TRBJ1-5): SAVISQKPSRDICQRGTSLTIQCQVDSQVTMMFWYRQQPGQSLTLIATANQGSEATYESGFVIDKFPISRPNLTFSTLTVSNMSPEDSSIYLCSVTSGGSNQPQHFGDGTRLSIL.

The chain combines TRBV27 with TRBJ1-5; 8 nucleotides match TRBD1. The CDR3 length is 14 residues. With V trimmed by 6 bases and J by 6 bases, 7 bases remained unmatched. Germline CDR1 and CDR2: MNHEY and SMNVEV (reference sequence). The CDR3 spells CASSVDRGGQPQHF. Here the CDR3 DNA reads TGTGCCAGCAGCGTCGACAGGGGTGGTCAGCCCCAGCATTTT.

This chain uses TRBV4-1 with TRBJ1-4; weak D call: TRBD1 (5 bases). The germline gives CDR1 MGHRA, CDR2 YSYEKL. Deletions cut 5 bases from V and 8 bases from J, with 18 bases between. The CDR3 is made up of 15 amino acids. CDR3 sequence reads: CASSKAGTGMEKLFF. CDR3 DNA: TGCGCCAGCAGCAAAGCCGGGACTGGCATGGAAAAACTGTTTTTT.

The V gene is TRBV5-1, the J gene TRBJ2-1; TRBD2 matches at 8 bases. The CDR3 runs 15 residues. CDR1 is SGHRS, CDR2 YFSETQ, per germline. The ends lost 4 bases at V and 4 bases at J; junction bases unmatched: 7. The CDR3, as DNA: TGCGCCAGCAGCCAGCGGGAGCTAGCTTACAATGAGCAGTTCTTC. Protein: CASSQRELAYNEQFF.

The CDR3 DNA sequence: TGTGCCAGTAGTGCAACTGGACAGGGATCCACTATCGGCTATGGCTACACCTTC. As protein: CASSATGQGSTIGYGYTF. The chain recombines TRBV19 with TRBJ1-2; 8 bases line up with TRBD1. There are 18 residues in the CDR3. The ends lost 5 bases at V and 4 bases at J; junction bases unmatched: 18. Germline values: CDR1 LNHDA, CDR2 SQIVND (reference sequence).

This sequence joins TRBV29-1 and TRBJ2-5; unclear D gene. The J call may be mistaken, given a closer DNA end match to TRBJ2-7. This CDR3 contains 13 residues. Germline lookup yields CDR1 SQVTM and CDR2 ANQGSEA. The CDR3 region has the DNA TGCAGCGTTGTATTCCGGTCCTCCTACGAGCAGTACTTC. Translated: CSVVFRSSYEQYF.

This clone was detected only a few times. The chain recombines TRBV4-2 with TRBJ2-1; D remains ambiguous. Looked up from germline, CDR1 is LGHNA and CDR2 is YNFKEQ. Trimming pared 0 bases from V and 9 bases from J, leaving 12 bases between. This CDR3 contains 14 residues. This chain's CDR3 is CASSQDWAPGEQFF. CDR3 sequence (DNA): TGTGCCAGCAGCCAAGATTGGGCCCCAGGTGAGCAGTTCTTC.

The gene calls are TRBV5-6 and TRBJ2-1, with 9 bases that match TRBD2. Per the germline V gene, CDR1 is SGHDT and CDR2 is YYEEEE. V lost 3 bases and J lost 6; bases outside the gene matches: 10. This CDR3 region has 16 residues. The CDR3 reads CASSSGLAPSRNEQFF. CDR3 bases: TGTGCCAGCAGCTCGGGACTAGCCCCTTCGCGCAATGAGCAGTTCTTC.

This clone was observed a handful of times. The chain links TRBV7-2 to TRBJ2-5; D not certain. Germline V gives CDR1 SGHTA, CDR2 FQGNSA. This CDR3 region has 12 residues. The germline V and J ends were trimmed by 2 bases and 5 bases, with 6 bases remaining between them. CDR3 sequence reads: CASSLSFETQYF. The CDR3 bases are TGTGCCAGCAGCTTATCCTTCGAGACCCAGTACTTC.

CDR3 nucleotide sequence: TGTGCCAGCAGCCCGACAGGGTCGTACCAAGAGACCCAGTACTTC. Translation: CASSPTGSYQETQYF. The rearrangement joins TRBV5-4 to TRBJ2-5, with 7 bases fitting TRBD1. The V gene's germline CDR1 is SGHNT and CDR2 YYREEE (reference sequence). This CDR3 has 15 amino acids. The junction had 6 bases not matched to a gene; V was cut back by 4 bases and J by 0 bases.

The table lists this clone with a few counts. The chain uses TRBV15 and TRBJ2-5; no clear D. This CDR3 is 13 amino acids long. Germline-derived CDR1 and CDR2 are LNHNV and YYDKDF (reference sequence). Trimming took 1 base from V and 3 from J, leaving 6 bases between them. The CDR3 DNA is TGTGCCACCAGCAGAGCTCCAGAAGAGACCCAGTACTTC. Protein product: CATSRAPEETQYF. The full variable domain, completed using reference TRBV15 and TRBJ2-5, is DAMVIQNPRYQVTQFGKPVTLSCSQTLNHNVMYWYQQKSSQAPKLLFHYYDKDFNNEADTPDNFQSRRPNTSFCFLDIRSPGLGDTAMYLCATSRAPEETQYFGPGTRLLVL.

A single count supports this clone. The CDR3 DNA reads TGCGCCAGCAGCTTGGACAGGAACACAGATACGCAGTATTTT. Encoded protein: CASSLDRNTDTQYF. This chain uses TRBV5-1 with TRBJ2-3; weak D call: TRBD1 (5 bases). V was cut by 0 bases and J by 2 bases, with 7 bases left in between. Per the germline V gene, CDR1 is SGHRS and CDR2 is YFSETQ. CDR3 length equals 14 residues.

This clone was counted between two and nine times. The V and J genes are TRBV30 and TRBJ2-7; 11 positions match TRBD1. The germline V gene has CDR1 GTSNPN and CDR2 SVGIG (reference sequence). The CDR3 has 13 residues. Trimming cost V 3 bases and J 8 bases; bases outside gene matches: 6. CDR3 DNA sequence: TGTGCCTGGAGGGACAGGGGGCCTCGGAAGCAGTACTTC. This gives the protein CAWRDRGPRKQYF. Full variable domain (missing parts from reference TRBV30 and TRBJ2-7): SQTIHQWPATLVQPVGSPLSLECTVEGTSNPNLYWYRQAAGRGLQLLFYSVGIGQISSEVPQNLSASRPQDRQFILSSKKLLLSDSGFYLCAWRDRGPRKQYFGPGTRLTVT.

This chain uses TRBV19 with TRBJ1-5; perhaps TRBD1 as D (5 bases). Germline V CDR1 and CDR2: LNHDA, SQIVND (reference sequence). V lost 8 bases and J lost 5, with 19 bases in between. The CDR3 is made up of 15 amino acids. CDR3 loop: CASQMRRQGDQPQHF. The CDR3 DNA is TGTGCCAGTCAGATGCGAAGGCAGGGCGATCAGCCCCAGCATTTT.

The chain carries TRBV11-2 and TRBJ1-5; D is uncertain. CDR3 length: 12 residues. V dropped 1 base and J dropped 4 bases, with 2 bases sitting between them. Germline lookup yields CDR1 SGHAT and CDR2 FQNNGV. The CDR3 here is CASSLVNQPQHF. The CDR3, as DNA: TGTGCCAGCAGCTTAGTAAATCAGCCCCAGCATTTT.